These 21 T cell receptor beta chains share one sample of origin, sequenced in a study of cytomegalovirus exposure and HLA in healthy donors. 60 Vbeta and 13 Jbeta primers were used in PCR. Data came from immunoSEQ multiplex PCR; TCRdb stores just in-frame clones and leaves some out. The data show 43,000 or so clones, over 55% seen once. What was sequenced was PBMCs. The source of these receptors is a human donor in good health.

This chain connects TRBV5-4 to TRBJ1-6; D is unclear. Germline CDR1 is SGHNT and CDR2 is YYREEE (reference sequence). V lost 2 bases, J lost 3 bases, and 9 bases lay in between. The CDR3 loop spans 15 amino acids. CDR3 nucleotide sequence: TGTGCCAGCAGCTTCGGGTACAACTATAATTCACCCCTCCACTTT. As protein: CASSFGYNYNSPLHF.

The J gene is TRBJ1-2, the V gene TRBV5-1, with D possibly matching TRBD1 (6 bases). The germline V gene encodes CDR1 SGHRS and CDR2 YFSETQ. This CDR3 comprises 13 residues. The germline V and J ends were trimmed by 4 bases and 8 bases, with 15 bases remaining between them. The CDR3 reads CASSIQGSGGYTF. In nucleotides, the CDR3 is TGCGCCAGCAGCATACAGGGATCGGGGGGCTACACCTTC. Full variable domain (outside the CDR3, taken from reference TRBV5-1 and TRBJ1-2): KAGVTQTPRYLIKTRGQQVTLSCSPISGHRSVSWYQQTPGQGLQFLFEYFSETQRNKGNFPGRFSGRQFSNSRSEMNVSTLELGDSALYLCASSIQGSGGYTFGSGTRLTVV.

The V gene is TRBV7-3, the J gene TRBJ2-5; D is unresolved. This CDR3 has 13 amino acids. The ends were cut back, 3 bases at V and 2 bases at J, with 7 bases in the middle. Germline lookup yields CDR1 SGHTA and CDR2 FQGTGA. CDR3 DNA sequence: TGTGCCAGCAGCTTCGATCGGCAAGAGACCCAGTACTTC. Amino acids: CASSFDRQETQYF.

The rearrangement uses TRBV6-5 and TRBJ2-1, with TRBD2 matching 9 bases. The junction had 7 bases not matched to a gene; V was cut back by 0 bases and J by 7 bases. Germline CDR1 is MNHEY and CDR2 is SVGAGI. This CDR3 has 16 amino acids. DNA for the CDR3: TGTGCCAGCAGTTACTCGATTGTGCGGGGGGGTAATGAGCAGTTCTTC. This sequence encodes CASSYSIVRGGNEQFF.

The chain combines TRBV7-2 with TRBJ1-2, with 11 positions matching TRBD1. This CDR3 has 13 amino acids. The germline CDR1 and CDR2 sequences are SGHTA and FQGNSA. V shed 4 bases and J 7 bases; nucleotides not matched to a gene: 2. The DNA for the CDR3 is TGTGCCAGCAGCTCGGGACAGGGGGTTGGCTACACCTTC. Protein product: CASSSGQGVGYTF.

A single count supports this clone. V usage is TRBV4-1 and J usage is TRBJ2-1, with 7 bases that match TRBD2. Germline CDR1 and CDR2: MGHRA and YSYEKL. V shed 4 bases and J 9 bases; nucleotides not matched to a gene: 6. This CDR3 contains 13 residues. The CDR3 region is CASSLGREGEQFF. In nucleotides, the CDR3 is TGCGCCAGCAGCCTCGGCAGGGAGGGTGAGCAGTTCTTC.

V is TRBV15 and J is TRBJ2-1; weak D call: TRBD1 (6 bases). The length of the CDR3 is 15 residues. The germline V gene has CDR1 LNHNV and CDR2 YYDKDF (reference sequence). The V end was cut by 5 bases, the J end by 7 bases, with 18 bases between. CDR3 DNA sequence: TGTGCCACCAGCGAAACCCAGGGGATAGGGAATGAGCAGTTCTTC. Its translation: CATSETQGIGNEQFF.

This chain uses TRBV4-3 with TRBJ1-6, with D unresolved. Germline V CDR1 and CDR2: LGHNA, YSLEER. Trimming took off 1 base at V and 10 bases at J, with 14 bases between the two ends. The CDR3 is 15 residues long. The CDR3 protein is CASSQGAQKVSPLHF. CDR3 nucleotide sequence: TGCGCCAGCAGCCAAGGTGCACAGAAAGTATCACCCCTCCACTTT.

The CDR3 DNA sequence: TGCGCCAGCAGCCACGACAGGACCTACGAGCAGTACTTC. Protein product: CASSHDRTYEQYF. The chain employs TRBV5-1 and TRBJ2-7, with TRBD1 as a possible D gene (6 bases). Germline lookup yields CDR1 SGHRS and CDR2 YFSETQ. The CDR3 extends over 13 amino acids. The ends were cut back, 4 bases at V and 2 bases at J, with 10 bases in the middle.

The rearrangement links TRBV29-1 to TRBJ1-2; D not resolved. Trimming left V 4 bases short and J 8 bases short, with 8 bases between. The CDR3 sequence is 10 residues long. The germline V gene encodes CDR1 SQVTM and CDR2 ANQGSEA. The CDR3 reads CSVGHSGYTF. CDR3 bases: TGCAGCGTTGGACACTCCGGCTACACCTTC.

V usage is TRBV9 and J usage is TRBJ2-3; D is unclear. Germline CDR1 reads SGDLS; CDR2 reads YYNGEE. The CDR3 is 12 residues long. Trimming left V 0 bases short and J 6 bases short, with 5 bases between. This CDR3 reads CASSVDQDTQYF. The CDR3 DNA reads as TGTGCCAGCAGCGTAGACCAGGATACGCAGTATTTT.

CDR3 residues: CASSDGQGREKLFF. In DNA form, the CDR3 reads TGTGCCAGCAGTGATGGACAGGGGCGTGAAAAACTGTTTTTT. The rearrangement links TRBV6-1 to TRBJ1-4; 9 nucleotides line up with TRBD1. The V segment lost 3 bases and the J segment 7 bases; nucleotides outside the gene matches: 3. In germline, CDR1 is MNHNS, CDR2 SASEGT. CDR3 length: 14 amino acids.

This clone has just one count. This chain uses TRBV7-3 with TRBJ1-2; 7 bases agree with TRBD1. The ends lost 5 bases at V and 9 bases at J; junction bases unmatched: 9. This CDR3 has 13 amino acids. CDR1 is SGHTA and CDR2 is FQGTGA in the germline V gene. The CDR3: CASSARQGTRYTF. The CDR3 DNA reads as TGTGCCAGCAGCGCGAGACAGGGAACTCGCTACACCTTC.

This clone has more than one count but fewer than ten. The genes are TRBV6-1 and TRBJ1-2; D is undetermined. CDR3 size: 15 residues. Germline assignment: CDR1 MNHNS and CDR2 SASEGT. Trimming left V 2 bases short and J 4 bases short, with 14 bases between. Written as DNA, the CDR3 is TGTGCCAGCAGTGAATATAGTTGGCCGGGCTATGGCTACACCTTC. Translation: CASSEYSWPGYGYTF.

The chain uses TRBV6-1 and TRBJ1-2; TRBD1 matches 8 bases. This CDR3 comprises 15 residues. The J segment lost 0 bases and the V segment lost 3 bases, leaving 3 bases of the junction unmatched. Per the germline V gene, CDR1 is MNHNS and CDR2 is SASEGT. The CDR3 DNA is TGTGCCAGCAGTGAGGACAGGGCGTCTAACTATGGCTACACCTTC. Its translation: CASSEDRASNYGYTF.

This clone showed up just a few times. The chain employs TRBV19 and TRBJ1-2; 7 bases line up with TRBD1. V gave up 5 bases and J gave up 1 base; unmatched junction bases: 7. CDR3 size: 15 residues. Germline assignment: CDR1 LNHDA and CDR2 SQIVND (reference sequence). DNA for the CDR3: TGTGCCAGTAGTTTAAGGACAGGAGGTAACTATGGCTACACCTTC. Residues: CASSLRTGGNYGYTF.

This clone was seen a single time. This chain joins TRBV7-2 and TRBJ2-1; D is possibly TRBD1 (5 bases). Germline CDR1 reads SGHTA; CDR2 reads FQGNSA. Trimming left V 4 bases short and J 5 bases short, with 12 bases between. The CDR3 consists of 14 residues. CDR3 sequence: CASSSLDIHNEQFF. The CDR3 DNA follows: TGTGCCAGCAGCTCCTTGGACATACACAATGAGCAGTTCTTC.

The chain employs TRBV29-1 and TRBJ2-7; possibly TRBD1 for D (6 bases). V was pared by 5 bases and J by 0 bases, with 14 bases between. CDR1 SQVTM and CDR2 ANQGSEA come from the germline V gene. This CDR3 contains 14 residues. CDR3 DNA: TGCAGCGTTTCCAGACAGGAGAGCTCCTACGAGCAGTACTTC. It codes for CSVSRQESSYEQYF.

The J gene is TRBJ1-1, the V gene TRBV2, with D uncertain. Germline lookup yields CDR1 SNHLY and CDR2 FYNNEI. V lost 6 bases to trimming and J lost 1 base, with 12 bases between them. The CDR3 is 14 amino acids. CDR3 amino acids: CASSPFNKNTEAFF. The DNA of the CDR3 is TGTGCCAGCAGCCCGTTCAACAAGAACACTGAAGCTTTCTTT.

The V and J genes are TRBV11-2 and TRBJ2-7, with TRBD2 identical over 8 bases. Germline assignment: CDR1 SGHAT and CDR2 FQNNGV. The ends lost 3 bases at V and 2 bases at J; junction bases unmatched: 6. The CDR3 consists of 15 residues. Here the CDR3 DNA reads TGTGCCAGCAGCTTGGATCCAGCGGGGGCCTACGAGCAGTACTTC. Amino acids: CASSLDPAGAYEQYF.

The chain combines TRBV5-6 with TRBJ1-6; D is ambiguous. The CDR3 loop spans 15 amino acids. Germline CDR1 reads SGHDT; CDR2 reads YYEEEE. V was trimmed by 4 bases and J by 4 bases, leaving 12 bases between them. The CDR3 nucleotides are TGTGCCAGCAGCCGCGGGCAGTCTTATAATTCACCCCTCCACTTT. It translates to CASSRGQSYNSPLHF.